These 16 T cell receptor beta chains share one sample of origin, sequenced in a study of OX40 agonist ivuxolimab in advanced cancers. The repertoire was sequenced with immunoSEQ multiplex PCR; TCRdb's copy has only in-frame clones and lacks some. The sample contains around 150,000 clones, approximately 94% of which appear only once. The sequencing here drew on CD4+ or CD8+ T cells sorted from blood, taken in a trial of the OX40 agonist ivuxolimab. The receptors were sampled from an adult with an advanced solid tumor such as melanoma, head and neck, liver or kidney cancer.

The J gene is TRBJ1-1, the V gene TRBV7-2; TRBD1 is a possible D gene (5 bases). Germline CDR1 is SGHTA and CDR2 is FQGNSA. V shed 5 bases and J shed 1 base, with 23 bases lying between them. The CDR3 totals 18 residues. The CDR3 loop is CASSREWGRDWENTEAFF. DNA for the CDR3: TGTGCCAGCAGCCGAGAGTGGGGCAGGGATTGGGAGAACACTGAAGCTTTCTTT.

The CDR3 DNA is TGTGCCAGCAGCTCCCAGGGTGGTAATGAAAAACTGTTTTTT. Protein: CASSSQGGNEKLFF. The chain uses TRBV7-2 and TRBJ1-4, with a weak D call TRBD1 (5 bases). Germline values: CDR1 SGHTA, CDR2 FQGNSA. Trimming took 4 bases from V and 4 from J, leaving 10 bases between them. The CDR3 sequence is 14 residues long.

The chain recombines TRBV6-5 with TRBJ2-7; TRBD2 is a possible D gene (6 bases). V was trimmed by 6 bases and J by 5 bases, leaving 17 bases between them. The germline CDR1 and CDR2 sequences are MNHEY and SVGAGI. This CDR3 is 14 amino acids long. The CDR3, as DNA: TGTGCCAGCAGCTACAGCGGAGGGTTCAACGAGCAGTACTTC. Protein product: CASSYSGGFNEQYF.

The J gene is TRBJ2-2, the V gene TRBV9; D is ambiguous. V was clipped by 0 bases and J by 4 bases, with 7 bases between them. CDR3 length equals 14 residues. Germline lookup yields CDR1 SGDLS and CDR2 YYNGEE. The CDR3, as DNA: TGTGCCAGCAGCGTAGCATGGAGCACCGGGGAGCTGTTTTTT. It translates to CASSVAWSTGELFF.

The chain couples TRBV7-2 to TRBJ2-3; 7 nucleotides match TRBD2. The CDR3 contains 16 residues. The germline V gene has CDR1 SGHTA and CDR2 FQGNSA. V trimming: 1 base; J trimming: 7 bases; junction bases outside the gene matches: 11. For the CDR3, the DNA is TGTGCCAGCAGCTTAGAGGGCGGGAGACTTTTAAATACGCAGTATTTT. Its translation is CASSLEGGRLLNTQYF.

The chain combines TRBV19 with TRBJ1-1; D not resolved. The germline CDR1 and CDR2 sequences are LNHDA and SQIVND (reference sequence). With 5 bases removed from V and 5 bases from J, the gap between germline ends came to 18 bases. This CDR3 contains 15 residues. The CDR3 nucleotides read TGTGCCAGTAGTTTGAGGGCGGGAATGGGAACTGAAGCTTTCTTT. It translates to CASSLRAGMGTEAFF.

V and J are TRBV18 and TRBJ1-6; a possible D gene is TRBD1 (5 bases). V lost 4 bases and J lost 6, with 13 bases in between. This CDR3 region has 15 residues. Germline CDR1 reads KGHSH; CDR2 reads LQKENI. The CDR3 spells CASSREAGGNSPLHF. CDR3 DNA: TGTGCCAGCTCACGGGAAGCGGGGGGTAATTCACCCCTCCACTTT.

This chain uses TRBV28 with TRBJ1-2; 7 positions agree with TRBD1. The V gene's germline CDR1 is MDHEN and CDR2 SYDVKM. V was clipped by 3 bases and J by 7 bases; unmatched bases: 5. This CDR3 has 13 residues. The DNA of the CDR3 is TGTGCCAGCAGTTTGAGGGGGCTTCGTGGCTACACCTTC. Encoded protein: CASSLRGLRGYTF.

This chain joins TRBV7-3 and TRBJ2-3; the D is unclear. Germline-derived CDR1 and CDR2 are SGHTA and FQGTGA. The CDR3 sequence is 14 residues long. The ends were cut back, 5 bases at V and 1 base at J, with 10 bases in the middle. CDR3 loop: CASSLGRGTDTQYF. In nucleotides, the CDR3 is TGTGCCAGCAGCCTTGGTAGGGGCACAGATACGCAGTATTTT.

In this sample, this clone turned up once. The rearrangement uses TRBV10-3 and TRBJ2-7; D is unresolved. CDR3 length: 15 residues. Germline-derived CDR1 and CDR2 are ENHRY and SYGVKD. The V gene lost 4 bases and the J gene lost 0 bases, with 13 bases spanning the gap. The CDR3 here is CAISGSQASSYEQYF. The CDR3 region has the DNA TGTGCCATCAGTGGAAGCCAGGCCAGCTCCTACGAGCAGTACTTC.

Turning to this clone: Other nucleotide sequences in the sample specify the same CDR3. The CDR3 region is CASSQGSNQPQHF. The DNA of the CDR3 is TGTGCCAGCTCACAAGGGTCCAATCAGCCCCAGCATTTT. The chain joins TRBV18 to TRBJ1-5; no definite D call. Trimming pared 4 bases from V and 3 bases from J, leaving 7 bases between. Germline V gives CDR1 KGHSH, CDR2 LQKENI. The CDR3 loop spans 13 amino acids.

The gene calls are TRBV2 and TRBJ2-3; the D is unclear. CDR1 SNHLY and CDR2 FYNNEI come from the germline V gene. This CDR3 has 11 amino acids. Trimming pared 6 bases from V and 8 bases from J, leaving 9 bases between. CDR3 coding DNA: TGTGCCAGCAGCCCCGCCGGTACGCAGTATTTT. The encoded protein is CASSPAGTQYF.

The chain uses TRBV5-1 and TRBJ1-5, with D perhaps TRBD1 (6 bases). The ends were cut back, 4 bases at V and 1 base at J, with 15 bases in the middle. The CDR3 loop spans 16 amino acids. Germline-derived CDR1 and CDR2 are SGHRS and YFSETQ. CDR3 sequence reads: CASSPFGGGSNQPQHF. CDR3 DNA: TGCGCCAGCAGCCCGTTCGGGGGCGGGAGCAATCAGCCCCAGCATTTT.

This chain links TRBV28 with TRBJ1-2; D uncertain. The ends were cut back, 7 bases at V and 0 bases at J, with 18 bases in the middle. Germline V gene data show CDR1 as MDHEN and CDR2 as SYDVKM. The CDR3 extends over 16 amino acids. The DNA of the CDR3 is TGTGCCAGCACCCGAGAGGCAGGACCTTCTAACTATGGCTACACCTTC. Amino acids: CASTREAGPSNYGYTF.

The V and J genes are TRBV5-1 and TRBJ2-5; TRBD2 agrees at 11 bases. Germline assignment: CDR1 SGHRS and CDR2 YFSETQ. The CDR3 runs 14 residues. V was clipped by 5 bases and J by 4 bases; unmatched bases: 4. The CDR3 is CASSSGTSGETQYF. The CDR3 DNA is TGCGCCAGCAGTTCCGGGACTAGCGGAGAGACCCAGTACTTC.

This clone turned up a few times. The CDR3 loop reads CASSLQGGDQPQHF. The CDR3 nucleotides read TGTGCCAGCAGCTTACAGGGAGGGGATCAGCCCCAGCATTTT. The chain joins TRBV5-8 to TRBJ1-5, with a tentative D call TRBD1 (6 bases). V gave up 2 bases and J gave up 5 bases, with 11 bases separating them. Germline CDR1 reads SGHTS; CDR2 reads YDEGEE. CDR3 length: 14 residues.